This TCR beta chain was profiled in a study of patients and donors after allogeneic stem cell transplantation. Per the germline V gene, CDR1 is MNHNY and CDR2 is SVGAGI (reference sequence). The CDR3 sequence is 14 residues long. With 6 bases clipped from V and 0 bases from J, the junction kept 3 bases outside the gene matches. The sample holds one count of this clonotype. TCRdb re-derived calls from the RT-PCR reads in MiXCR, one entry per CDR3 protein. The sample lists fewer than 5,000 distinct CDR3 sequences, about 15% occurring once. The V gene is TRBV6-6, the J gene TRBJ2-7; 9 nucleotides match TRBD2. The sequencing input was blood, either unsorted or a sorted T cell fraction (not recorded which). The sequence was collected from a human donor who was either an allogeneic HSCT recipient or a stem cell or donor lymphocyte infusion donor (not recorded which). It is not recorded whose cells these are; they may come from a transplant donor. As DNA, the CDR3 is TGTGCCAGCAGACTTAGCGGGAGCTCCTACGAGCAGTACTTC. It encodes CASRLSGSSYEQYF.